One T cell receptor (beta chain) is described in this entry. Selection for sequencing was limited to patients who had shown CD8+CD57+ cell expansion by flow cytometry. The sample is drawn from a study of CD8+CD57+ T cells in acquired aplastic anemia. The V gene's germline CDR1 is LNHNV and CDR2 YYDKDF (reference sequence). V was clipped by 3 bases and J by 7 bases; unmatched bases: 8. This CDR3 comprises 16 residues. Genomic DNA was employed as the template in profiling TCR beta VDJ and CDR3. TCRdb used MiXCR to reprocess the reads, holding one entry per CDR3 protein. The sample records about 95,000 distinct CDR3 sequences, around 70% being singletons.

The sample comprised sorted CD4+, CD8+, or CD8+CD57+ T cells (not recorded which) from PBMCs. This clonotype was obtained from a human donor with aplastic anemia. V gene TRBV15 combines with J gene TRBJ2-1; 11 bases line up with TRBD2. CDR3 DNA: TGTGCCACCAGCAGTTTCATGACTAGCGGGATGAATGAGCAGTTCTTC. It encodes CATSSFMTSGMNEQFF.